These 31 T cell receptor beta chains were sequenced from one sample in a study of T cell responses to AZD1222 COVID-19 vaccine. Sequencing used immunoSEQ multiplex PCR; TCRdb keeps in-frame clones, though not all of them. The table has 110,000 to 150,000 clones, around 87% seen once; the top ten hold around 1.6%. Sequencing was performed on peripheral blood, taken on day 0 of AZD1222 vaccination. Receptors originate from an adult in good health.

CDR3 in amino acids: CASSPRGQTNTGELFF. For the CDR3, the DNA is TGTGCCAGCTCACCAAGAGGCCAGACGAACACCGGGGAGCTGTTTTTT. The chain combines TRBV18 with TRBJ2-2; D is ambiguous. V lost 2 bases and J 0 bases, leaving 10 bases between the germline ends. This CDR3 region has 16 residues. Germline assignment: CDR1 KGHSH and CDR2 LQKENI.

J is TRBJ1-1 and V is TRBV19; a weak D match, TRBD1 (6 bases). CDR1 and CDR2 from the germline V gene are LNHDA and SQIVND (reference sequence). The CDR3 is 15 amino acids. The ends were cut back, 3 bases at V and 3 bases at J, with 14 bases in the middle. DNA of the CDR3: TGTGCCAGTAGTATCCAAGGGGGGTTGGACACTGAAGCTTTCTTT. Amino acids: CASSIQGGLDTEAFF.

The chain joins TRBV28 to TRBJ1-2, with D hard to call. Trimming left V 3 bases short and J 4 bases short, with 6 bases between. The CDR3 spans 12 residues. The V gene's germline CDR1 is MDHEN and CDR2 SYDVKM. CDR3 bases: TGTGCCAGCAGTTTTGGGTTCTATGGCTACACCTTC. Encoded protein: CASSFGFYGYTF.

This clone was recorded once. The chain carries TRBV30 and TRBJ1-5, with D tentatively TRBD1 (5 bases). V was pared by 2 bases and J by 6 bases, with 8 bases between. This CDR3 is built from 12 residues. Germline V gene data show CDR1 as GTSNPN and CDR2 as SVGIG (reference sequence). This chain's CDR3 is CAWSRGSQPQHF. The DNA of the CDR3 is TGTGCCTGGAGTAGGGGTTCTCAGCCCCAGCATTTT. Drawing the rest from reference TRBV30 and TRBJ1-5, the complete variable domain is SQTIHQWPATLVQPVGSPLSLECTVEGTSNPNLYWYRQAAGRGLQLLFYSVGIGQISSEVPQNLSASRPQDRQFILSSKKLLLSDSGFYLCAWSRGSQPQHFGDGTRLSIL.

V gene TRBV12-3 or TRBV12-4 combines with J gene TRBJ2-7, with no clear D. The CDR3 is 11 amino acids. V lost 5 bases and J lost 6, with 8 bases in between. The CDR3 region has the DNA TGTGCCAGCAGTAAAAGGGCCGAGCAGTACTTC. This codes for CASSKRAEQYF.

V usage is TRBV6-5 and J usage is TRBJ1-2, with 9 nucleotides matching TRBD1. V lost 2 bases, J lost 4 bases, and 5 bases stayed unmatched. The CDR3 is 15 residues long. From germline, CDR1 is MNHEY and CDR2 SVGAGI. In nucleotides, the CDR3 is TGTGCCAGCAGTTACCGGGACAGGGACCCCTATGGCTACACCTTC. Residues: CASSYRDRDPYGYTF.

This clone was found once. V is TRBV7-2 and J is TRBJ2-5; D could derive from TRBD1 or TRBD2 (5 bases each). With 0 bases removed from V and 5 bases from J, the gap between germline ends came to 22 bases. Germline-derived CDR1 and CDR2 are SGHTA and FQGNSA. The CDR3 sequence is 18 residues long. Here the CDR3 DNA reads TGTGCCAGCAGCTTAGCCCCCCGGGGCAAGGCAGGAGGCGAGACCCAGTACTTC. This gives the protein CASSLAPRGKAGGETQYF.

Details on this clone: The sample has other DNA sequences that encode this CDR3 too. The gene calls are TRBV29-1 and TRBJ1-1; D gene ambiguous. The CDR3 length is 10 residues. Trimming shortened V by 6 bases and J by 2 bases, and 4 bases separated the two germline ends. The germline gives CDR1 SQVTM, CDR2 ANQGSEA. CDR3 sequence reads: CSVLNTEAFF. The CDR3 bases are TGCAGCGTGTTAAACACTGAAGCTTTCTTT.

This chain uses TRBV11-3 with TRBJ2-7, with TRBD2 identical over 11 bases. V shed 2 bases and J 2 bases; nucleotides not matched to a gene: 2. This CDR3 is 15 amino acids long. Germline-derived CDR1 and CDR2 are SGHNT and YENEEA. This chain's CDR3 is CASSLSSGRTYEQYF. The CDR3 DNA reads TGTGCCAGCAGCTTATCTAGCGGGAGGACCTACGAGCAGTACTTC.

Only one count was recorded for this clone. This chain uses TRBV27 with TRBJ2-2, with D maybe TRBD2 (7 bases). The CDR3 runs 17 residues. Trimming pared 5 bases from V and 4 bases from J, leaving 20 bases between. CDR1 is MNHEY and CDR2 is SMNVEV in the germline V gene (reference sequence). CDR3 DNA sequence: TGTGCCAGCAGTACCCGCAGTCGGGGGGCCTCCACCGGGGAGCTGTTTTTT. Translation gives CASSTRSRGASTGELFF.

CDR3 in DNA: TGTGCCAGTAGTATACTAGCGGAGTCCTCTGGGGCCAACGTCCTGACTTTC. This encodes CASSILAESSGANVLTF. The chain combines TRBV19 with TRBJ2-6; 7 nucleotides match TRBD2. The J segment lost 0 bases and the V segment lost 2 bases, leaving 4 bases of the junction unmatched. The CDR3 sequence is 17 residues long. In germline, CDR1 is LNHDA, CDR2 SQIVND (reference sequence).

This clone was seen only a few times. The chain uses TRBV6-6 and TRBJ1-1; no definite D call. Between the trimmed V and J ends, which lost 2 bases and 1 base, there was a span of 8 bases. The CDR3 runs 14 residues. The germline gives CDR1 MNHNY, CDR2 SVGAGI (reference sequence). The CDR3 loop is CASSYPGENTEAFF. CDR3 DNA: TGTGCCAGCAGTTACCCCGGGGAGAACACTGAAGCTTTCTTT.

J is TRBJ2-3 and V is TRBV7-9, with D tentatively TRBD2 (7 bases). Germline CDR1 reads SEHNR; CDR2 reads FQNEAQ (reference sequence). Deletions cut 5 bases from V and 1 base from J, with 19 bases between. This CDR3 has 17 amino acids. The CDR3 nucleotides read TGTGCCAGCAGCGTACGAAGGGGGGGCCTTGGCACAGATACGCAGTATTTT. This encodes CASSVRRGGLGTDTQYF.

This chain links TRBV6-5 with TRBJ1-6; D might be TRBD1 (5 bases). With 8 bases removed from V and 10 bases from J, the gap between germline ends came to 15 bases. This CDR3 comprises 13 residues. The V gene's germline CDR1 is MNHEY and CDR2 SVGAGI. The CDR3 nucleotides are TGTGCCAGCCGGGGACCGCGGGGATCACCCCTCCACTTT. Residues: CASRGPRGSPLHF.

The chain is built from TRBV7-9 and TRBJ1-1; D is unclear. V dropped 8 bases and J dropped 5 bases, with 15 bases sitting between them. In germline, CDR1 is SEHNR, CDR2 FQNEAQ (reference sequence). The CDR3 runs to 13 residues. Here the CDR3 reads CASCSDRGTEAFF. The CDR3, as DNA: TGTGCCAGCTGCTCTGACCGGGGAACTGAAGCTTTCTTT.

The chain is built from TRBV2 and TRBJ1-2, with 9 bases lining up with TRBD1. The trim removed 9 bases at V and 8 bases at J, leaving 7 bases unmatched. Germline values: CDR1 SNHLY, CDR2 FYNNEI. The CDR3 has 12 residues. Written as DNA, the CDR3 is TGTGCCAGTTCGGACAGGGGAGGAGGCTACACCTTC. Translated: CASSDRGGGYTF.

The J gene is TRBJ1-5, the V gene TRBV30; a weak D match, TRBD1 (6 bases). The V gene lost 2 bases and the J gene lost 0 bases, with 14 bases spanning the gap. Germline assignment: CDR1 GTSNPN and CDR2 SVGIG (reference sequence). CDR3 length: 16 residues. This chain's CDR3 is CAWSFGQTRSNQPQHF. CDR3 sequence (DNA): TGTGCCTGGAGTTTCGGACAGACCCGTAGCAATCAGCCCCAGCATTTT.

The rearrangement uses TRBV18 and TRBJ2-3; 7 bases align to TRBD2. V shed 1 base and J 5 bases; nucleotides not matched to a gene: 6. The germline V gene encodes CDR1 KGHSH and CDR2 LQKENI. The CDR3 is 15 residues long. This CDR3 is CASSPQRGQVDTQYF. The DNA for the CDR3 is TGTGCCAGCTCACCACAGCGGGGTCAAGTAGATACGCAGTATTTT.

This chain links TRBV24-1 with TRBJ2-7; possible D gene TRBD1, 5 bases. Per the germline V gene, CDR1 is KGHDR and CDR2 is SFDVKD. V lost 4 bases, J lost 0 bases, and 9 bases lay in between. The CDR3 extends over 14 amino acids. CDR3 coding DNA: TGTGCCACCAGTGACACAGGTCGCTCCTACGAGCAGTACTTC. Translation: CATSDTGRSYEQYF.

The chain employs TRBV30 and TRBJ2-3, with D unresolved. Germline loops: CDR1 GTSNPN, CDR2 SVGIG (reference sequence). The CDR3 is 12 amino acids. Trimming took 5 bases from V and 1 from J, leaving 7 bases between them. CDR3 protein: CAWGLRTDTQYF. The CDR3 nucleotides are TGTGCCTGGGGGCTGCGCACAGATACGCAGTATTTT.

The chain uses TRBV2 and TRBJ2-1; D unresolved. Trimming shortened V by 4 bases and J by 6 bases, and 1 base separated the two germline ends. Germline V gives CDR1 SNHLY, CDR2 FYNNEI. This CDR3 region has 10 residues. CDR3 protein: CASSGNEQFF. The CDR3 coding sequence is TGTGCCAGCAGTGGCAATGAGCAGTTCTTC.

This rearrangement joins TRBV19 to TRBJ1-1; D is unclear. The CDR3 sequence is 13 residues long. V shed 3 bases and J shed 2 bases, with 7 bases lying between them. The germline CDR1 and CDR2 sequences are LNHDA and SQIVND (reference sequence). The CDR3 DNA sequence: TGTGCCAGTAGTATTATAGCCAACACTGAAGCTTTCTTT. This gives the protein CASSIIANTEAFF.

This sequence joins TRBV27 and TRBJ2-3; 7 bases match TRBD2. V lost 5 bases and J lost 6; bases outside the gene matches: 14. Germline V gives CDR1 MNHEY, CDR2 SMNVEV (reference sequence). This CDR3 has 16 amino acids. CDR3 DNA: TGTGCCAGCAGTCCCTGGCGGGGCGGGGGTGGGGATACGCAGTATTTT. Translation: CASSPWRGGGGDTQYF.

The chain couples TRBV5-6 to TRBJ1-1; no clear D. This CDR3 is 15 amino acids long. In germline, CDR1 is SGHDT, CDR2 YYEEEE. V lost 0 bases, J lost 4 bases, and 13 bases lay in between. In DNA form, the CDR3 reads TGTGCCAGCAGCTTGGGGGGTAGTGGCCTCACTGAAGCTTTCTTT. This codes for CASSLGGSGLTEAFF. The complete variable domain, with remaining parts taken from reference TRBV5-6 and TRBJ1-1, reads DAGVTQSPTHLIKTRGQQVTLRCSPKSGHDTVSWYQQALGQGPQFIFQYYEEEERQRGNFPDRFSGHQFPNYSSELNVNALLLGDSALYLCASSLGGSGLTEAFFGQGTRLTVV.

The V gene is TRBV5-1, the J gene TRBJ2-2; D might be TRBD1 or TRBD2, each matching 5 bases. Germline values: CDR1 SGHRS, CDR2 YFSETQ. The germline V and J ends were trimmed by 0 bases and 2 bases, with 14 bases remaining between them. This CDR3 contains 17 residues. Here the CDR3 reads CASSLGHRDPNTGELFF. CDR3 nucleotide sequence: TGCGCCAGCAGCTTGGGCCACCGGGACCCAAACACCGGGGAGCTGTTTTTT.

The V gene is TRBV19, the J gene TRBJ2-7, with TRBD1 matching 9 bases. The junction had 10 bases not matched to a gene; V was cut back by 4 bases and J by 6 bases. This CDR3 comprises 15 residues. Germline CDR1 reads LNHDA; CDR2 reads SQIVND (reference sequence). The CDR3 DNA is TGTGCCAGTAGTACCTCATTGACAGGGGGAGCCGAGCAGTACTTC. Translated, it gives CASSTSLTGGAEQYF.

This rearrangement joins TRBV27 to TRBJ1-2; D might be TRBD1 (5 bases). The V gene's germline CDR1 is MNHEY and CDR2 SMNVEV (reference sequence). Trimming took off 5 bases at V and 5 bases at J, with 24 bases between the two ends. The CDR3 is made up of 17 amino acids. The CDR3 spells CASSQGVRPGFRYGYTF. The CDR3 DNA sequence: TGTGCCAGCAGTCAAGGGGTCCGACCAGGCTTTCGTTATGGCTACACCTTC.

This clone was seen only once. J is TRBJ1-1 and V is TRBV15; possible D gene TRBD1, 6 bases. Trimming took 1 base from V and 1 from J, leaving 13 bases between them. The CDR3 loop spans 16 amino acids. CDR1 is LNHNV, CDR2 YYDKDF, per germline (reference sequence). The CDR3: CATSRGAGVGNTEAFF. In DNA form, the CDR3 reads TGTGCCACCAGCAGAGGGGCAGGGGTGGGGAACACTGAAGCTTTCTTT.

The J gene is TRBJ1-2, the V gene TRBV30; TRBD1 might be the D (6 bases). V was clipped by 0 bases and J by 8 bases, with 13 bases between them. Looked up from germline, CDR1 is GTSNPN and CDR2 is SVGIG (reference sequence). The CDR3 is 13 amino acids. The CDR3 sequence is CAWSVFGGQGYTF. CDR3 in DNA: TGTGCCTGGAGTGTATTTGGGGGGCAGGGCTACACCTTC.

This rearrangement joins TRBV3-1 (or the pseudogene TRBV3-2) to TRBJ1-1; D perhaps matches TRBD1 (5 bases). Germline V gene sequence: CDR1 LGHDT, CDR2 YNNKEL (reference sequence). V gave up 4 bases and J gave up 5 bases, with 17 bases separating them. The CDR3 covers 15 residues. The CDR3 region is CASSPGGGRSTEAFF. The CDR3 DNA follows: TGTGCCAGCAGCCCTGGGGGAGGTCGGAGTACTGAAGCTTTCTTT.

V gene TRBV27 combines with J gene TRBJ1-6, with D uncertain. CDR3 size: 13 residues. The germline CDR1 and CDR2 sequences are MNHEY and SMNVEV (reference sequence). Trimming left V 3 bases short and J 5 bases short, with 5 bases between. The CDR3 sequence is CASSFEDNSPLHF. Written as DNA, the CDR3 is TGTGCCAGCAGTTTCGAGGATAATTCACCCCTCCACTTT.